Presented here are 27 T cell receptor beta chains from one specimen sequenced in a study of T-cell memory formation after mild COVID-19. Using its own MiXCR run on the 5' RACE reads, TCRdb lists one record per CDR3 protein. Of 300,000 or so distinct CDR3 sequences in the sample, around 15% were seen once. Sequencing used PBMCs or a T cell subset sorted from them (not recorded which). These receptors originate from a young man who had mild COVID-19 (a few samples of this study predate the infection). Cell type and time point are not known.

Only a few counts were recorded for this clonotype. V and J are TRBV20-1 and TRBJ2-5; 13 bases match TRBD2. The CDR3 extends over 16 amino acids. Losses at the gene ends were 1 base for V and 4 bases for J; bases not matched to a gene: 6. Per the germline V gene, CDR1 is DFQATT and CDR2 is SNEGSKA (reference sequence). For the CDR3, the DNA is TGCAGTGCTAGAGCCACTAGCGGGGGGGCAGGAGAGACCCAGTACTTC. Amino acids: CSARATSGGAGETQYF.

This chain joins TRBV6-1 and TRBJ2-7, with D possibly being TRBD1 (6 bases). CDR1 is MNHNS, CDR2 SASEGT, per germline. The CDR3 is 13 residues long. Trimming stripped 3 bases from V and 7 bases from J, with 13 bases between. The CDR3 sequence is CASSDAGVGEQYF. The CDR3 DNA follows: TGTGCCAGCAGTGACGCAGGGGTAGGGGAGCAGTACTTC.

This chain links TRBV29-1 with TRBJ2-1, with D possibly being TRBD1 (5 bases). Per the germline V gene, CDR1 is SQVTM and CDR2 is ANQGSEA. The CDR3 extends over 11 amino acids. The V gene lost 7 bases and the J gene lost 12 bases, with 16 bases spanning the gap. Here the CDR3 DNA reads TGCAGCGGGGGCTACACTCGTGGGCAGTTCTTC. As protein: CSGGYTRGQFF.

This clonotype was seen a handful of times. The rearrangement links TRBV5-1 to TRBJ2-5, with TRBD1 identical over 7 bases. Germline lookup yields CDR1 SGHRS and CDR2 YFSETQ. CDR3 size: 16 residues. V dropped 0 bases and J dropped 2; count of bases not matched to a gene: 7. CDR3 residues: CASSLGGGMGQETQYF. CDR3 coding DNA: TGCGCCAGCAGCTTGGGAGGGGGCATGGGTCAAGAGACCCAGTACTTC.

In this sample, this clonotype turned up a few times. V usage is TRBV7-2 and J usage is TRBJ2-2, with no clear D. Trimming removed 3 bases from V and 2 bases from J, with 10 bases in between. CDR3 length equals 15 residues. The germline CDR1 and CDR2 sequences are SGHTA and FQGNSA. The CDR3 DNA sequence: TGTGCCAGCAGCTTTGGGTTACTCAACACCGGGGAGCTGTTTTTT. Its translation is CASSFGLLNTGELFF.

This sequence joins TRBV29-1 and TRBJ2-3; TRBD2 matches 10 bases. The CDR3 length is 15 residues. Germline CDR1 is SQVTM and CDR2 is ANQGSEA. Trimming took 4 bases from V and 5 from J; bases not matched to a gene: 9. CDR3 loop: CSVAMSGGAGDTQYF. In DNA form, the CDR3 reads TGCAGCGTTGCTATGAGCGGGGGGGCCGGAGATACGCAGTATTTT.

The chain couples TRBV24-1 to TRBJ2-6; 10 bases align to TRBD1. The CDR3 is 17 residues long. From germline, CDR1 is KGHDR and CDR2 SFDVKD. V dropped 4 bases and J dropped 2; count of bases not matched to a gene: 4. CDR3 coding DNA: TGTGCCACCAGTGAGGCCGGGACAGGGGCTGGGGCCAACGTCCTGACTTTC. It specifies CATSEAGTGAGANVLTF.

The rearrangement joins TRBV10-3 to TRBJ1-5; no firm D call. Germline CDR1 reads ENHRY; CDR2 reads SYGVKD. Trimming shortened V by 2 bases and J by 11 bases, and 28 bases separated the two germline ends. The CDR3 length is 18 residues. The CDR3 loop is CAISEVGSNLFRGWTQHF. The CDR3 region has the DNA TGTGCCATCAGTGAGGTGGGTTCTAACTTGTTTCGGGGTTGGACCCAGCATTTT.

In its sample, this clonotype was seen a few times. V and J are TRBV7-2 and TRBJ2-6; D possibly corresponds to TRBD1 (6 bases). Germline V gene lookup returns CDR1 SGHTA and CDR2 FQGNSA. The CDR3 has 15 amino acids. V lost 5 bases and J lost 2, with 10 bases in between. The DNA for the CDR3 is TGTGCCAGCAGCCCTGGACAGCCTGGGGCCAACGTCCTGACTTTC. Translating gives CASSPGQPGANVLTF. Full variable domain (outside the CDR3, taken from reference TRBV7-2 and TRBJ2-6): GAGVSQSPSNKVTEKGKDVELRCDPISGHTALYWYRQSLGQGLEFLIYFQGNSAPDKSGLPSDRFSAERTGGSVSTLTIQRTQQEDSAVYLCASSPGQPGANVLTFGAGSRLTVL.

This clonotype was observed a handful of times. The J gene is TRBJ1-2, the V gene TRBV5-1; D perhaps matches TRBD1 (6 bases). This CDR3 comprises 12 residues. The germline V gene has CDR1 SGHRS and CDR2 YFSETQ. Deletions cut 4 bases from V and 5 bases from J, with 9 bases between. The CDR3 region is CASSTGQYGYTF. The CDR3 DNA is TGCGCCAGCAGCACAGGACAGTATGGCTACACCTTC. Complete variable domain (other parts from reference TRBV5-1 and TRBJ1-2): KAGVTQTPRYLIKTRGQQVTLSCSPISGHRSVSWYQQTPGQGLQFLFEYFSETQRNKGNFPGRFSGRQFSNSRSEMNVSTLELGDSALYLCASSTGQYGYTFGSGTRLTVV.

This clonotype has a handful of counts. The chain employs TRBV20-1 and TRBJ2-1, with 8 bases identical to TRBD2. V was clipped by 7 bases and J by 5 bases; unmatched bases: 19. This CDR3 contains 17 residues. Germline loops: CDR1 DFQATT, CDR2 SNEGSKA (reference sequence). DNA of the CDR3: TGCAGTGTTGGACCATTTGTAGCGGGGTCCGCCCACAATGAGCAGTTCTTC. Translated: CSVGPFVAGSAHNEQFF.

The chain uses TRBV7-2 and TRBJ2-7; no firm D call. The CDR3 runs 13 residues. The V and J ends lost 1 base and 5 bases respectively, with 9 bases between them. In germline, CDR1 is SGHTA, CDR2 FQGNSA. CDR3 loop: CASSLGPTNEQYV. The CDR3 DNA is TGTGCCAGCAGCTTAGGACCAACGAACGAGCAGTACGTC.

This clonotype was recorded many times. The chain combines TRBV4-1 with TRBJ2-1; 7 positions agree with TRBD2. Looked up from germline, CDR1 is MGHRA and CDR2 is YSYEKL. J was trimmed by 7 bases and V by 4 bases; bases with no gene match: 10. This CDR3 has 15 residues. The CDR3 protein is CASSLSAGFGNEQFF. In DNA, the CDR3 is TGCGCCAGCAGCCTCTCAGCGGGGTTCGGGAATGAGCAGTTCTTC.

There are a few counts of this clonotype. The chain has TRBV3-1 and TRBJ1-1, with 7 bases that match TRBD1. CDR3 length: 15 amino acids. The V gene's germline CDR1 is LGHDT and CDR2 YNNKEL (reference sequence). V dropped 2 bases and J dropped 6; count of bases not matched to a gene: 9. CDR3 amino acids: CASSQYRQGASEAFF. CDR3 sequence (DNA): TGTGCCAGCAGCCAATATCGACAGGGAGCCTCTGAAGCTTTCTTT.

The chain combines TRBV20-1 with TRBJ1-5; D unclear. Trimming stripped 3 bases from V and 2 bases from J, with 8 bases between. The CDR3 covers 13 residues. Germline V gene sequence: CDR1 DFQATT, CDR2 SNEGSKA (reference sequence). The DNA of the CDR3 is TGCAGTGCTAGCCCGTCAGGCAATCAGCCCCAGCATTTT. Protein product: CSASPSGNQPQHF.

V gene TRBV6-2 or TRBV6-3 combines with J gene TRBJ1-1, with D possibly TRBD1 on 5 matching bases. Germline lookup yields CDR1 MNHEY and CDR2 SVGEGT. Trimming pared 6 bases from V and 8 bases from J, leaving 25 bases between. The CDR3 has 16 amino acids. The CDR3 DNA sequence: TGTGCCAGCAGGAAGAGTGAGGACAAAGGCCTGGGGGAAGCTTTCTTT. Amino acid sequence: CASRKSEDKGLGEAFF.

This chain links TRBV20-1 with TRBJ2-1; D uncertain. The V gene lost 1 base and the J gene lost 12 bases, with 16 bases spanning the gap. Germline loops: CDR1 DFQATT, CDR2 SNEGSKA (reference sequence). The CDR3 extends over 13 amino acids. In DNA, the CDR3 is TGCAGTGCTAGAGGGTTGAAGCAGGAATCGCAGTTCTTC. Its translation is CSARGLKQESQFF.

This clonotype showed up many times. CDR3 in DNA: TGCAGTGCTAGAGATCGGCTAGCGGGGGGGACCAATGAGCAGTTCTTC. Its translation: CSARDRLAGGTNEQFF. The chain employs TRBV20-1 and TRBJ2-1; 12 bases agree with TRBD2. The CDR3 has 16 amino acids. Losses at the gene ends were 0 bases for V and 6 bases for J; bases not matched to a gene: 6. CDR1 and CDR2 (germline): DFQATT, SNEGSKA (reference sequence).

This clonotype was seen ten or more times. The chain is built from TRBV15 and TRBJ2-7; 11 bases agree with TRBD2. The CDR3 has 14 residues. Losses at the gene ends were 2 bases for V and 6 bases for J; bases not matched to a gene: 3. Germline CDR1 LNHNV, CDR2 YYDKDF (reference sequence). The CDR3 DNA is TGTGCCACCAGCAGATTAGCGGGGGGGCGCGAGCAGTACTTC. This gives the protein CATSRLAGGREQYF.

This chain connects TRBV7-9 to TRBJ2-3; tentative D call: TRBD1 (6 bases). The V gene's germline CDR1 is SEHNR and CDR2 FQNEAQ (reference sequence). This CDR3 region has 16 residues. With 3 bases removed from V and 4 bases from J, the gap between germline ends came to 17 bases. The CDR3 sequence: CASSLGYRVVPDTQYF. CDR3 in DNA: TGTGCCAGCAGCTTGGGATACAGGGTTGTGCCAGATACGCAGTATTTT.

The chain uses TRBV4-3 and TRBJ2-7, with D unclear. Trimming took 9 bases from V and 3 from J, leaving 15 bases between them. Germline-derived CDR1 and CDR2 are LGHNA and YSLEER. CDR3 length equals 13 residues. Here the CDR3 DNA reads TGCGCCAGAGTGCCTCCTAGACACTACGAGCAGTACGTC. This gives the protein CARVPPRHYEQYV.

The sample holds a few counts of this clonotype. The genes are TRBV12-3 or TRBV12-4 and TRBJ1-6; 8 bases map to TRBD1. With V trimmed by 6 bases and J by 10 bases, 5 bases remained unmatched. The CDR3 totals 13 residues. CDR3 in amino acids: CASSQTGGSPLHF. CDR3 nucleotide sequence: TGTGCCAGCAGCCAAACAGGGGGATCACCCCTCCACTTT.

V is TRBV11-2 and J is TRBJ2-3; 13 positions agree with TRBD2. V was pared by 5 bases and J by 4 bases, with 6 bases of the junction left unmatched. CDR3 length: 16 amino acids. Germline V gene data show CDR1 as SGHAT and CDR2 as FQNNGV. DNA for the CDR3: TGTGCCAGCAGCCGTACTAGCGGGGGGGGCGCAGATACGCAGTATTTT. Protein product: CASSRTSGGGADTQYF.

A few counts support this clonotype. The chain joins TRBV27 to TRBJ2-5, with D tentatively TRBD1 (5 bases). The CDR3 has 14 residues. Per germline, CDR1 MNHEY and CDR2 SMNVEV (reference sequence). V lost 2 bases and J lost 5, with 12 bases in between. The CDR3 here is CASSLSVGRETQYF. DNA for the CDR3: TGTGCCAGCAGTTTAAGCGTGGGGCGGGAGACCCAGTACTTC.

The chain combines TRBV6-2 or TRBV6-3 with TRBJ1-1; 7 bases line up with TRBD1. The ends lost 6 bases at V and 4 bases at J; junction bases unmatched: 5. The CDR3 is 13 amino acids. CDR1 is MNHEY and CDR2 is SVGEGT in the germline V gene. CDR3 nucleotide sequence: TGTGCCAGCAGAGCACAGGGGCGCACTGAAGCTTTCTTT. Amino acid sequence: CASRAQGRTEAFF.

The chain couples TRBV7-2 to TRBJ1-1; D is perhaps TRBD1 (5 bases). This CDR3 comprises 14 residues. Per germline, CDR1 SGHTA and CDR2 FQGNSA. V lost 5 bases and J 4 bases, leaving 14 bases between the germline ends. The DNA of the CDR3 is TGTGCCAGCAGCCTCCGGCGCGGGGGCACTGAAGCTTTCTTT. Amino acids: CASSLRRGGTEAFF.

This clonotype was counted only a few times. This rearrangement joins TRBV12-3 or TRBV12-4 to TRBJ1-5, with D perhaps matching TRBD1 (5 bases). The CDR3 extends over 16 amino acids. Deletions cut 2 bases from V and 6 bases from J, with 17 bases between. The CDR3 sequence is CASSLSGQGGGQPQHF. The CDR3 DNA reads TGTGCCAGCAGTTTATCTGGTCAGGGTGGTGGTCAGCCCCAGCATTTT.